The 27 T cell receptor beta chains presented below share a single source sample, sequenced in a study of cytomegalovirus exposure and HLA in healthy donors. Vbeta (60) and Jbeta (13) primers were used in the PCR. Clones were read by immunoSEQ multiplex PCR, and TCRdb kept only the in-frame ones, dropping some. Of 100,000 to 150,000 clones listed, approximately 17% were seen once; the top ten hold about 3%. Sequencing input: PBMCs. All receptors come from a female donor in good health and CMV-seropositive.

This clone came up a few times. The DNA for the CDR3 is TGCGCCAGCAGCCCTGGACTAGCGGGCCGCACAGATACGCAGTATTTT. It encodes CASSPGLAGRTDTQYF. The chain couples TRBV5-1 to TRBJ2-3; 11 bases are a match to TRBD2. Germline V gives CDR1 SGHRS, CDR2 YFSETQ. The CDR3 totals 16 residues. With V trimmed by 4 bases and J by 1 base, 5 bases remained unmatched.

The V call is TRBV5-1, the J call TRBJ1-5; no reliable D call. Germline V gene sequence: CDR1 SGHRS, CDR2 YFSETQ. CDR3 size: 14 residues. V lost 4 bases, J lost 5 bases, and 13 bases lay in between. The CDR3: CASSPRSGDQPQHF. The CDR3 coding sequence is TGCGCCAGCAGCCCCCGATCCGGAGATCAGCCCCAGCATTTT.

This clone was counted a few times. The J gene is TRBJ2-5, the V gene TRBV9, with TRBD2 matching 12 bases. The CDR3 has 15 residues. V shed 3 bases, J shed 1 base, and the junction held 1 base outside the gene matches. Germline V gene sequence: CDR1 SGDLS, CDR2 YYNGEE. CDR3 in amino acids: CASSAGLAGQETQYF. Here the CDR3 DNA reads TGTGCCAGCAGCGCGGGACTAGCGGGCCAAGAGACCCAGTACTTC.

This chain links TRBV6-1 with TRBJ1-6, with a possible D match to TRBD1 (6 bases). Germline CDR1 is MNHNS and CDR2 is SASEGT. Trimming pared 0 bases from V and 8 bases from J, leaving 11 bases between. The CDR3 length is 15 residues. The CDR3 protein is CASSEAQGSDSPLHF. The CDR3 DNA follows: TGTGCCAGCAGTGAAGCGCAGGGGTCTGATTCACCCCTCCACTTT.

This chain uses TRBV7-2 with TRBJ1-4; tentative D call: TRBD1 (5 bases). This CDR3 contains 14 residues. Germline loops: CDR1 SGHTA, CDR2 FQGNSA. V was cut by 5 bases and J by 6 bases, with 13 bases left in between. CDR3: CASSQAWGDEKLFF. As DNA, the CDR3 is TGTGCCAGCAGCCAGGCCTGGGGGGATGAAAAACTGTTTTTT.

The rearrangement joins TRBV4-2 to TRBJ1-4, with 8 bases aligning to TRBD1. This CDR3 spans 20 amino acids. CDR1 and CDR2 (germline): LGHNA, YNFKEQ. V shed 6 bases, J shed 3 bases, and the junction held 21 bases outside the gene matches. CDR3 sequence (DNA): TGTGCCAGCAGAAAATCAGCCGGGACAGGCAGCGATTGGGCTAATGAAAAACTGTTTTTT. It specifies CASRKSAGTGSDWANEKLFF.

Comment on this clone: Within the sample, other DNA sequences also encode this same CDR3. This chain connects TRBV28 to TRBJ2-5; no clear D. The length of the CDR3 is 11 residues. The V end lost 3 bases, the J end lost 4 bases, and 3 bases lay between the germline ends. In germline, CDR1 is MDHEN, CDR2 SYDVKM. The CDR3 region is CASSFRETQYF. The CDR3 nucleotides read TGTGCCAGCAGTTTTCGAGAGACCCAGTACTTC. Drawing the rest from reference TRBV28 and TRBJ2-5, the complete variable domain is DVKVTQSSRYLVKRTGEKVFLECVQDMDHENMFWYRQDPGLGLRLIYFSYDVKMKEKGDIPEGYSVSREKKERFSLILESASTNQTSMYLCASSFRETQYFGPGTRLLVL.

This clone has only a few counts. The chain employs TRBV28 and TRBJ2-2; unclear D gene. CDR1 and CDR2 from the germline V gene are MDHEN and SYDVKM. The V end was cut by 2 bases, the J end by 7 bases, with 11 bases between. This CDR3 is 14 amino acids long. The CDR3 DNA follows: TGTGCCAGCAGTTTAAAGCTTCGCTTCGGGGAGCTGTTTTTT. Protein product: CASSLKLRFGELFF.

In this sample, this clone turned up a few times. The J gene is TRBJ2-3, the V gene TRBV27; 8 bases align to TRBD1. Looked up from germline, CDR1 is MNHEY and CDR2 is SMNVEV (reference sequence). The CDR3 is 12 residues long. J was trimmed by 6 bases and V by 6 bases; bases with no gene match: 2. CDR3 in DNA: TGTGCCAGCAGGACAGGGGCGGATACGCAGTATTTT. Protein sequence: CASRTGADTQYF.

V and J are TRBV5-1 and TRBJ1-4; 10 bases map to TRBD1. Germline V gene data show CDR1 as SGHRS and CDR2 as YFSETQ. Losses at the gene ends were 2 bases for V and 6 bases for J; bases not matched to a gene: 4. The length of the CDR3 is 15 residues. Written as DNA, the CDR3 is TGCGCCAGCAGCTTCACCGGGACAGGGGATGAAAAACTGTTTTTT. It codes for CASSFTGTGDEKLFF.

This clone was seen a few times. The chain has TRBV4-3 and TRBJ1-2; possible D gene TRBD1, 5 bases. The CDR3 has 14 amino acids. Germline CDR1 and CDR2: LGHNA and YSLEER. Trimming pared 3 bases from V and 7 bases from J, leaving 15 bases between. CDR3 bases: TGCGCCAGCAGCCAGAACGCCGGGGGGACTGGCTACACCTTC. This encodes CASSQNAGGTGYTF.

The chain combines TRBV4-3 with TRBJ1-2; 10 positions agree with TRBD1. CDR1 and CDR2 (germline): LGHNA, YSLEER. The CDR3 consists of 15 residues. With V trimmed by 1 base and J by 8 bases, 7 bases remained unmatched. CDR3 region: CASSQVGGQGGGYTF. CDR3 DNA: TGCGCCAGCAGCCAAGTCGGCGGACAGGGGGGAGGCTACACCTTC.

The rearrangement links TRBV4-1 to TRBJ1-3; D is uncertain. V gave up 0 bases and J gave up 0 bases, with 9 bases separating them. CDR1 and CDR2 from the germline V gene are MGHRA and YSYEKL. The length of the CDR3 is 16 residues. The CDR3: CASSQDDGISGNTIYF. CDR3 sequence (DNA): TGCGCCAGCAGCCAAGACGACGGGATCTCTGGAAACACCATATATTTT.

CDR3 sequence reads: CASSLAYPGTVSYEQYF. DNA of the CDR3: TGTGCCAGCAGCTTGGCATATCCCGGGACAGTCTCCTACGAGCAGTACTTC. The gene calls are TRBV5-8 and TRBJ2-7; 7 bases agree with TRBD1. V lost 0 bases to trimming and J lost 0 bases; unmatched junction nucleotides: 9. Germline CDR1 is SGHTS and CDR2 is YDEGEE. The CDR3 contains 17 residues.

Only a few counts were recorded for this clone. The V and J genes are TRBV9 and TRBJ1-2; TRBD1 agrees at 7 bases. J was trimmed by 4 bases and V by 2 bases; bases with no gene match: 14. Germline V gives CDR1 SGDLS, CDR2 YYNGEE. CDR3 length: 17 amino acids. The CDR3 DNA reads as TGTGCCAGCAGCGTCCAGAGACAGGGCCTTAACCTCTATGGCTACACCTTC. It specifies CASSVQRQGLNLYGYTF.

The chain has TRBV30 and TRBJ2-5, with TRBD1 identical over 7 bases. Losses at the gene ends were 2 bases for V and 3 bases for J; bases not matched to a gene: 3. The CDR3 runs to 13 residues. CDR1 and CDR2 (germline): GTSNPN, SVGIG (reference sequence). The DNA of the CDR3 is TGTGCCTGGAGTAGGGGGCTTGAAGAGACCCAGTACTTC. This codes for CAWSRGLEETQYF.

This clone has just a few counts. The chain recombines TRBV27 with TRBJ2-1; no firm D call. Germline assignment: CDR1 MNHEY and CDR2 SMNVEV (reference sequence). Trimming took off 5 bases at V and 10 bases at J, with 9 bases between the two ends. The length of the CDR3 is 11 residues. The CDR3 DNA sequence: TGTGCCAGCAGTACCTCAGGCGAGCAGTTCTTC. This gives the protein CASSTSGEQFF.

V and J are TRBV5-6 and TRBJ1-6; 9 nucleotides align to TRBD1. The J segment lost 6 bases and the V segment lost 6 bases, leaving 7 bases of the junction unmatched. This CDR3 has 15 residues. CDR1 and CDR2 from the germline V gene are SGHDT and YYEEEE. CDR3 sequence: CASKRGQGGNSPLHF. The CDR3, as DNA: TGTGCCAGCAAACGGGGACAGGGAGGTAATTCACCCCTCCACTTT.

This clone was observed a handful of times. This chain uses TRBV7-2 with TRBJ2-7; TRBD2 matches 10 bases. J lost 4 bases, V lost 5 bases, and 5 bases had no gene match. The length of the CDR3 is 14 residues. From germline, CDR1 is SGHTA and CDR2 FQGNSA. CDR3 sequence: CASSTTSGVYEQYF. The CDR3 nucleotides read TGTGCCAGCAGCACCACTAGCGGGGTTTACGAGCAGTACTTC.

V and J are TRBV30 and TRBJ1-3; tentatively, D is TRBD1 (5 bases). Germline V gives CDR1 GTSNPN, CDR2 SVGIG (reference sequence). Trimming shortened V by 2 bases and J by 4 bases, and 27 bases separated the two germline ends. The CDR3 spans 19 residues. The CDR3 DNA is TGTGCCTGGAGTTTGATGAGGACCACAGGTATGGGAAGCGGAAACACCATATATTTT. The encoded protein is CAWSLMRTTGMGSGNTIYF.

This clone was seen a handful of times. The chain links TRBV6-6 to TRBJ1-5; tentatively, D is TRBD1 (6 bases). CDR1 MNHNY and CDR2 SVGAGI come from the germline V gene (reference sequence). V was trimmed by 6 bases and J by 7 bases, leaving 19 bases between them. This CDR3 spans 15 amino acids. CDR3: CASSHYIGGQQPQHF. As DNA, the CDR3 is TGTGCCAGCAGCCATTACATCGGGGGGCAGCAGCCCCAGCATTTT.

V usage is TRBV28 and J usage is TRBJ2-3, with a weak D call TRBD2 (7 bases). Trimming shortened V by 3 bases and J by 4 bases, and 17 bases separated the two germline ends. In germline, CDR1 is MDHEN, CDR2 SYDVKM. The CDR3 is made up of 16 amino acids. CDR3: CASSFPPRGGPDTQYF. Here the CDR3 DNA reads TGTGCCAGCAGTTTTCCCCCGAGGGGGGGACCAGATACGCAGTATTTT.

The chain uses TRBV9 and TRBJ1-1; 8 bases are shared with TRBD1. The germline V gene encodes CDR1 SGDLS and CDR2 YYNGEE. The CDR3 extends over 17 amino acids. V gave up 5 bases and J gave up 5 bases; unmatched junction bases: 17. CDR3 DNA sequence: TGTGCCAGCAGTCCAGATGGGCAGGGGGCGCTGGGGACTGAAGCTTTCTTT. Amino acid sequence: CASSPDGQGALGTEAFF.

This rearrangement joins TRBV11-2 to TRBJ2-3, with D tentatively TRBD2 (6 bases). Germline CDR1 SGHAT, CDR2 FQNNGV. The CDR3 contains 13 residues. V was trimmed by 5 bases and J by 13 bases, leaving 19 bases between them. The CDR3 region is CASSPRRDAQEYF. The CDR3 DNA reads TGTGCCAGCAGCCCACGGCGGGACGCACAAGAGTATTTT.

This clone occurred a few times. The chain uses TRBV29-1 and TRBJ2-7, with 12 bases aligning to TRBD1. Germline CDR1 and CDR2: SQVTM and ANQGSEA. The CDR3 is 19 amino acids. The V segment lost 3 bases and the J segment 0 bases; nucleotides outside the gene matches: 15. CDR3 DNA sequence: TGCAGCGTTGATTCCAACCGGGACAGGGGGCCCCCTGCCTCCTACGAGCAGTACTTC. This sequence encodes CSVDSNRDRGPPASYEQYF.

This chain links TRBV19 with TRBJ2-3, with TRBD2 as a possible D gene (6 bases). This CDR3 comprises 14 residues. V was shortened by 7 bases and J by 5 bases, with 16 bases between the two germline ends. Germline lookup yields CDR1 LNHDA and CDR2 SQIVND (reference sequence). CDR3 nucleotides: TGTGCCAGTAATATGGGGCGGGGAAGAGATACGCAGTATTTT. Encoded protein: CASNMGRGRDTQYF.

This clone was detected only a few times. The DNA of the CDR3 is TGTGCCAGCAGTTTGGGACATAACTATGGCTACACCTTC. Encoded protein: CASSLGHNYGYTF. J is TRBJ1-2 and V is TRBV28; perhaps TRBD1 as D (6 bases). The CDR3 is 13 amino acids. The ends were cut back, 3 bases at V and 1 base at J, with 6 bases in the middle. In germline, CDR1 is MDHEN, CDR2 SYDVKM.